A single sample gave rise to the 3 T cell receptor beta chains below, sequenced in a study of T cells in Graves' hyperthyroidism and ophthalmopathy (dated by TCRdb to the late 2010s). Receptor amplification or capture employed multiplex PCR. The listed sequencing device is Illumina HiSeq 2000. The TCR beta CDR3 regions were amplified from RNA transcripts. A first-round RT-PCR of the TCR CDR3 used the HTBI primer set with the Qiagen OneStep RT-PCR kit. TCRdb's own reprocessing of the public reads used fastp at Q25 and MiXCR and kept productive beta chains. Rows with a matching CDR3 protein are joined into one entry that keeps the most common DNA and genes. Present in this sample are some 620,000 distinct CDR3 sequences, around 15% of which were seen just once. Clones ranked in the top ten supply about 3.8% of the sample. The sequenced material came from blood. The source is a woman in her twenties or thirties with Graves' hyperthyroidism.

V and J are TRBV29-1 and TRBJ1-1, with 7 bases lining up with TRBD1. Germline-derived CDR1 and CDR2 are SQVTM and ANQGSEA. The CDR3 totals 16 residues. V lost 6 bases to trimming and J lost 7 bases; unmatched junction nucleotides: 20. CDR3 region: CSVHGSRGGAIIEAFF. Here the CDR3 DNA reads TGCAGCGTCCACGGGTCGCGAGGGGGCGCCATCATTGAAGCTTTCTTT.

Ten or more counts support this clonotype. V is TRBV12-3 or TRBV12-4 and J is TRBJ1-3, with 8 bases aligning to TRBD1. CDR3 length: 14 amino acids. Trimming took 6 bases from V and 7 from J; bases not matched to a gene: 8. The chain's CDR3 is CASRQTGAENTIYF. CDR3 coding DNA: TGTGCCAGCAGGCAGACAGGGGCGGAGAACACCATATATTTT.

This clonotype was seen ten or more times. The genes are TRBV11-1 and TRBJ2-7; 12 bases match TRBD2. The CDR3 is 16 residues long. Germline V gene lookup returns CDR1 SGHAT and CDR2 FQDESV (reference sequence). With 4 bases clipped from V and 2 bases from J, the junction kept 6 bases outside the gene matches. The CDR3 region is CASSSKLAGGAYEQYF. CDR3 nucleotide sequence: TGTGCCAGCAGCTCAAAACTAGCGGGAGGCGCCTACGAGCAGTACTTC.